This T cell receptor beta chain was documented in a study of T-cell reconstitution after alpha-beta-depleted transplantation in children (TCRdb year 2016). General notes on the study: T-cell immune reconstitution after TCRalphabeta/CD19-depleted allogeneic hematopoietic cell transplantation in children was quantitatively tracked in the study by means of TCR repertoire profiling.

In its sample, this clonotype was seen many times. Its cognate antigen has yet to be identified. Within one base of it there is no much larger clone, and no base qualities were kept. Libraries were made using PCR. Reads for this sample came from an Illumina HiSeq 2500. TCR library preparation used molecular barcoding, with unique molecular identifiers applied to normalize quantification of the TCRbeta repertoire. TCRdb trimmed public reads at Q25 via fastp, called clones via MiXCR and kept in-frame beta chains. A single entry per CDR3 protein holds the most common genes and DNA from its merged rows. The sample data list about 1,000,000 distinct CDR3 sequences, and under 30% of these were observed just once. Roughly 27% of the sample is held by the ten biggest clonotypes. Here is what the overall study found, with its caveats: Over subsequent months, a decline in hyperexpanded clone frequencies was noted, and after one year, T-cell counts and TCRbeta diversity were mostly ascribed to newly produced T cells. In some patients, high TCRbeta diversity at day 60 was attributed to recipient T cells and intrathymic progenitors that had survived conditioning. Apparently early alphabetaT-cell count recovery about two months after transplant reportedly relied on only several hundred rapidly expanded clones derived from non-depleted graft cells.

Sample treatment or condition, as interpreted from the label and publication: allogeneic hematopoietic cell transplantation with graft depleted of TCRalphabeta T cells and CD19 B cells. The children who served as transplant recipients had been given grafts of TCRalphabeta/CD19-depleted allogeneic hematopoietic cells. The CDR3, cysteine through phenylalanine, is 14 amino acids long. CDR3 DNA only is kept here, 42 bases in frame from base 1. For CDR1 and CDR2, the germline V gene lists MNHEY and SVGAGI. Trimming costs V 0 bases and J 3 bases, and their ends lie 9 bases apart. The clonotype was recovered from a boy less than two years old who had a stem cell transplant for SCID, so the T cells may come from the graft donor. The rearranged chain carries TRBV6-5 and TRBJ2-7; the D segment could be TRBD2, given 6 matching bases. Material: PBMCs, mostly from graft donor cells, obtained 360 days after TCRalphabeta/CD19-depleted stem cell transplant. The CDR3 region: CASSYSWTNYEQYF. The nucleotide sequence reads TGTGCCAGCAGTTACTCGTGGACTAACTACGAGCAGTACTTC.